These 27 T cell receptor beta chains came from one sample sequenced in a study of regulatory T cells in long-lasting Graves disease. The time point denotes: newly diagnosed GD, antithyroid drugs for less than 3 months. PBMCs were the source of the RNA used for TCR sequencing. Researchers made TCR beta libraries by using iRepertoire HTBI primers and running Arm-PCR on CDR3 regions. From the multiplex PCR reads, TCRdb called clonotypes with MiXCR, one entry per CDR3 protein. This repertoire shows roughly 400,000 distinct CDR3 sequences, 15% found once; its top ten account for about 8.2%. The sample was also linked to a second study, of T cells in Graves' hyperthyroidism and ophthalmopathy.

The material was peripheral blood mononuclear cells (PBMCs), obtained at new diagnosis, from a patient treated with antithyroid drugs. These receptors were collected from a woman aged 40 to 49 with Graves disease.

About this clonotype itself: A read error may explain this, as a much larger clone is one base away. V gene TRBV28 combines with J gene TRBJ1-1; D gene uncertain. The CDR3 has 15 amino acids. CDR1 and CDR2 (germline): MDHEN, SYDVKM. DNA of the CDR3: TGTGCCAGCAGCCGAAAGCGGGGATTGAACACTAAAGCTTTCTTT. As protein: CASSRKRGLNTKAFF. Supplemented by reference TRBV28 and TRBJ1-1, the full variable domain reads DVKVTQSSRYLVKRTGEKVFLECVQDMDHENMFWYRQDPGLGLRLIYFSYDVKMKEKGDIPEGYSVSREKKERFSLILESASTNQTSMYLCASSRKRGLNTKAFFGQGTRLTVV.

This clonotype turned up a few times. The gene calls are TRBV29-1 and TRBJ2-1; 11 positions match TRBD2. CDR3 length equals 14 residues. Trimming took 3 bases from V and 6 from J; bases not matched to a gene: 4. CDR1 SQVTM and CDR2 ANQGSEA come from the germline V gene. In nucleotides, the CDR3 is TGCAGCGTTGAGACTAGCGGGATTTTCAATGAGCAGTTCTTC. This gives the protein CSVETSGIFNEQFF.

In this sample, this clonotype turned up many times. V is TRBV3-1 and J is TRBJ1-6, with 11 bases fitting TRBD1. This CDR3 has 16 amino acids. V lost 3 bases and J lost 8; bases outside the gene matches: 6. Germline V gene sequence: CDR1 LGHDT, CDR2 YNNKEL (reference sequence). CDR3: CASSHAGTGGYSPLHF. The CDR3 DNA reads TGTGCCAGCAGCCATGCTGGGACAGGGGGTTATTCACCCCTCCACTTT.

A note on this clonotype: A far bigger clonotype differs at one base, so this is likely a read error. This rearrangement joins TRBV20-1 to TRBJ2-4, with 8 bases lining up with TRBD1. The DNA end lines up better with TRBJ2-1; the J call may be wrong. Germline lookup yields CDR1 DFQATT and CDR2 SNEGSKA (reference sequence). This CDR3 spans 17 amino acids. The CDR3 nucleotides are TGCAGTGCTAGACTTCAGTTGATGGACAGGGTGACAATGGAGCAGTTCTTC. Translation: CSARLQLMDRVTMEQFF.

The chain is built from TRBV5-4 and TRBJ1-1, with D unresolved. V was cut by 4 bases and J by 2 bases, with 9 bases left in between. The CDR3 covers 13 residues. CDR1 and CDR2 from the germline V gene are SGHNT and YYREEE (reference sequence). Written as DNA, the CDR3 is TGTGCCAGCAGCAGACCCCCAAACACTGAAGCTTTCTTT. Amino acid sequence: CASSRPPNTEAFF.

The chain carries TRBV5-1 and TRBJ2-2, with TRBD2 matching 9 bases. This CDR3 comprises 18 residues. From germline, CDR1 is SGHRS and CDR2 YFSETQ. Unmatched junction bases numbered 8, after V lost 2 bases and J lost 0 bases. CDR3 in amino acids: CASSFDRLAGPNTGELFF. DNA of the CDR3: TGCGCCAGCAGCTTTGATCGGCTAGCGGGACCGAACACCGGGGAGCTGTTTTTT.

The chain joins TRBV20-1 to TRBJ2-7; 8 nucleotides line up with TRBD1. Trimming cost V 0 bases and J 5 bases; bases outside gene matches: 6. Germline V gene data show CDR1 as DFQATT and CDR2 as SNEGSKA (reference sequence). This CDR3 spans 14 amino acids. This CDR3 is CSARDFQGANEQYF. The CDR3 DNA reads TGCAGTGCTAGAGATTTCCAGGGGGCCAACGAGCAGTACTTC.

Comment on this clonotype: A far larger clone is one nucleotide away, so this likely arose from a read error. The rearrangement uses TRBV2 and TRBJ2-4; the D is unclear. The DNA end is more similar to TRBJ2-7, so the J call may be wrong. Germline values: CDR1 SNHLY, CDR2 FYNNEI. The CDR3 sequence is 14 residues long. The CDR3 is CSSSLRLSTYEQYF. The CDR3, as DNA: TGTTCCAGCAGTTTGAGGCTCTCCACCTACGAGCAGTACTTC.

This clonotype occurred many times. The CDR3 bases are TGTGCCAGCAGTATATCGGGACTAGCGGGTGGGGATACGCAGTATTTT. It yields the protein CASSISGLAGGDTQYF. The chain has TRBV28 and TRBJ2-3; 12 bases match TRBD2. The CDR3 is 16 amino acids. Losses at the gene ends were 5 bases for V and 6 bases for J; bases not matched to a gene: 9. Per germline, CDR1 MDHEN and CDR2 SYDVKM.

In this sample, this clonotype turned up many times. The CDR3 here is CALSRQGTEQFF. The CDR3 DNA reads TGTGCCTTATCCAGACAGGGGACTGAGCAGTTCTTC. This chain uses TRBV30 with TRBJ2-1; 8 bases align to TRBD1. The CDR3 contains 12 residues. CDR1 is GTSNPN and CDR2 is SVGIG in the germline V gene (reference sequence). The trim removed 7 bases at V and 9 bases at J, leaving 8 bases unmatched.

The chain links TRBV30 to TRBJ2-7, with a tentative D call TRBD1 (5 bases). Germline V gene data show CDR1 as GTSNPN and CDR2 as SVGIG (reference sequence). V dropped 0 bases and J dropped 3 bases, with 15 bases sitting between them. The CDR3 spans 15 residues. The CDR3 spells CAWSVLGQGGYEQYF. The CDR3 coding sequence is TGTGCCTGGAGTGTACTGGGTCAGGGTGGCTACGAGCAGTACTTC.

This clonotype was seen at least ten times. The DNA for the CDR3 is TGTGCCAGCAGGCCAGCGGGAGGTTTGAGCTCCTACAATGAGCAGTTCTTC. Translation: CASRPAGGLSSYNEQFF. The rearrangement joins TRBV12-3 or TRBV12-4 to TRBJ2-1, with TRBD2 matching 9 bases. The CDR3 contains 17 residues. After removal of 6 bases from V and 0 bases from J, the junction contained 9 bases not matched to a gene.

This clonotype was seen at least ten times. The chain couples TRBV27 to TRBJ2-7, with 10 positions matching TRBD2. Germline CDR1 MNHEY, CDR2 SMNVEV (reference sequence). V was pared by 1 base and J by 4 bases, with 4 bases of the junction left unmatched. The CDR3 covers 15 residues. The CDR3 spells CASSLLAGGGYEQYF. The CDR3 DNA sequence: TGTGCCAGCAGTTTATTAGCGGGAGGAGGGTACGAGCAGTACTTC.

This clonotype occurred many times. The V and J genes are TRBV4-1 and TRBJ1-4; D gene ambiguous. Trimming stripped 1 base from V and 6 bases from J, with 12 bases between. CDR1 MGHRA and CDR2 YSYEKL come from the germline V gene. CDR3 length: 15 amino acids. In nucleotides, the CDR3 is TGCGCCAGCAGCCAAGTCGCGTCAGAAGATGAAAAACTGTTTTTT. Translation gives CASSQVASEDEKLFF.

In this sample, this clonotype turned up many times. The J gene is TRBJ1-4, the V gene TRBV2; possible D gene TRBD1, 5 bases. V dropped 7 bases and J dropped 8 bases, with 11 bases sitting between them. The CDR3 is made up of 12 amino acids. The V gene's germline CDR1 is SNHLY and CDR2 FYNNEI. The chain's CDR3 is CASNLRGEKLFF. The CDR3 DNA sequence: TGTGCCAGCAACCTAAGGGGCGAAAAACTGTTTTTT.

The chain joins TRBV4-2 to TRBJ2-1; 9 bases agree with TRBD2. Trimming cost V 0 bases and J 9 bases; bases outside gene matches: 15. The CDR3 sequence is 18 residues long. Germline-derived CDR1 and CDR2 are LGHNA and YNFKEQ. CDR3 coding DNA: TGTGCCAGCAGCCAAGATAGAAGCGGGAGGTCCACGGCGCTTGAGCAGTTCTTC. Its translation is CASSQDRSGRSTALEQFF.

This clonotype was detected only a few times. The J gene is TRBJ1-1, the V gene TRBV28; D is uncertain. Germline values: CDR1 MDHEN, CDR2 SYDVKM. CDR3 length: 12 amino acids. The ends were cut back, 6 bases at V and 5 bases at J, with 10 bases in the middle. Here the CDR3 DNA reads TGTGCCAGCAGACTGGATCGGACTGAAGCTTTCTTT. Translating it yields CASRLDRTEAFF.

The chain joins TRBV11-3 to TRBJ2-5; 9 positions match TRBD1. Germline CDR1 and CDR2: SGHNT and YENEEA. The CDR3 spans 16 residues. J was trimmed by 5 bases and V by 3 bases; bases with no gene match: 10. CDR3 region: CASSFGTGLSFETQYF. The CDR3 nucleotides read TGTGCCAGCAGCTTCGGGACAGGGTTAAGTTTCGAGACCCAGTACTTC.

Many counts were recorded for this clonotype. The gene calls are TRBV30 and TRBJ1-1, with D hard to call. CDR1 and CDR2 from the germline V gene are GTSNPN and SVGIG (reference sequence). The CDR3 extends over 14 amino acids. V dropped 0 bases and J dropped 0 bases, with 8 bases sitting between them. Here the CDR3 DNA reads TGTGCCTGGAGTGTACAGAGTATGAACACTGAAGCTTTCTTT. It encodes CAWSVQSMNTEAFF.

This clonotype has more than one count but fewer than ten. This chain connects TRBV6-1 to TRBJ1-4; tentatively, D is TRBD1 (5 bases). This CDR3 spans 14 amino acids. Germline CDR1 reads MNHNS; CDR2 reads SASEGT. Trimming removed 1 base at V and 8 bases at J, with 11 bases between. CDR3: CASSEVLGDEKLFF. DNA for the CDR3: TGTGCCAGCAGTGAAGTTCTAGGGGACGAAAAACTGTTTTTT.

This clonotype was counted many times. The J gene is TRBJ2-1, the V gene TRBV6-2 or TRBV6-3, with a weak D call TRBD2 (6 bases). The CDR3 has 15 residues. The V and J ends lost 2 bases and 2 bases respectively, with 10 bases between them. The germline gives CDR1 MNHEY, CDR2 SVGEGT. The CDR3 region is CASSYGGTAYNEQFF. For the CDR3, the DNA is TGTGCCAGCAGTTACGGCGGGACGGCCTACAATGAGCAGTTCTTC.

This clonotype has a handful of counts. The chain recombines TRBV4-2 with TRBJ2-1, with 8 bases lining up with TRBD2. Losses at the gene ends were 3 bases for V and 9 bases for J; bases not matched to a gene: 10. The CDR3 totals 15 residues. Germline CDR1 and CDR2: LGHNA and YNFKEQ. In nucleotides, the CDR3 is TGTGCCAGCAGCCACACCGGGACTAGTGAAGGTGAGCAGTTCTTC. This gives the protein CASSHTGTSEGEQFF.

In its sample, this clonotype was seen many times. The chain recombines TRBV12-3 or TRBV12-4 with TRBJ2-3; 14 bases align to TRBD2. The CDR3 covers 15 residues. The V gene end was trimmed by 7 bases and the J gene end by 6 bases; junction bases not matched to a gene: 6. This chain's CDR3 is CASTGLAGGGDTQYF. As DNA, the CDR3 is TGTGCCAGCACTGGACTAGCGGGAGGCGGGGATACGCAGTATTTT.

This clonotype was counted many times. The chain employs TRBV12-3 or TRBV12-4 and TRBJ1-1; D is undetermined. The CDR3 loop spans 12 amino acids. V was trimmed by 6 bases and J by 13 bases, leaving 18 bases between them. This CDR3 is CASSPVYRMSFF. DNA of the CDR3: TGTGCCAGCAGCCCCGTCTACCGGATGAGTTTCTTT.

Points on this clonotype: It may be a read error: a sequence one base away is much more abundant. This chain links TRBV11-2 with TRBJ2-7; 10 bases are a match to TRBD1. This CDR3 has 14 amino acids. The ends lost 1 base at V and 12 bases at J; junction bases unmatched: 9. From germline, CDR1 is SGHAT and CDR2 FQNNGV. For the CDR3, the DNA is TGTGCCAGCAGCTTAGGGCTCGGGACAGGGGTTGTGTACTTC. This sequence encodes CASSLGLGTGVVYF.

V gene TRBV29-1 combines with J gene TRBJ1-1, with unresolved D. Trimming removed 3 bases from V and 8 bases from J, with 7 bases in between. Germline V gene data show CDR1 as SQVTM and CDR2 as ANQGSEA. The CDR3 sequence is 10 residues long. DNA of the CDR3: TGCAGCGTTGAGAGCCAGGAAGCTTTCTTT. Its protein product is CSVESQEAFF.

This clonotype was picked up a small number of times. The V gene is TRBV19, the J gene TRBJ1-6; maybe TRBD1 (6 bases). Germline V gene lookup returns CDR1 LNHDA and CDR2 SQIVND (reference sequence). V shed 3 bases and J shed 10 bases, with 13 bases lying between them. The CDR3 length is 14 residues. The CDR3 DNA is TGTGCCAGTAGTATTCGGGGGGCTCAATCACCCCTCCACTTT. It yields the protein CASSIRGAQSPLHF.